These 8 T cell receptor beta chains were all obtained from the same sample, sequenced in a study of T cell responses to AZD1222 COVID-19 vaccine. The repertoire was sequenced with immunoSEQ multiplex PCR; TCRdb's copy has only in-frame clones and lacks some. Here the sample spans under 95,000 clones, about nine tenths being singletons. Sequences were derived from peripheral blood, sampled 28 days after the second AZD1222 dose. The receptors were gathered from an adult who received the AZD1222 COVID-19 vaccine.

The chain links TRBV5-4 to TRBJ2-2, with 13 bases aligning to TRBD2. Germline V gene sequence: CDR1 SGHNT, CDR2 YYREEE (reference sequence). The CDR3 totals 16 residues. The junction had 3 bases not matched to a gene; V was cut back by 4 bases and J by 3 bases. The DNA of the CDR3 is TGTGCCAGCAGCCCGGGACTAGCGGGGCACACCGGGGAGCTGTTTTTT. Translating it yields CASSPGLAGHTGELFF.

The DNA for the CDR3 is TGTGCCAGCAGTTTTGAGAGCAATCAGCCCCAGCATTTT. Protein product: CASSFESNQPQHF. The V call is TRBV12-3 or TRBV12-4, the J call TRBJ1-5; no definite D call. Trimming shortened V by 3 bases and J by 1 base, and 4 bases separated the two germline ends. The CDR3 covers 13 residues.

The chain's CDR3 is CASSLYGTGELFF. The CDR3 DNA follows: TGTGCCAGCAGCTTGTATGGCACCGGGGAGCTGTTTTTT. The chain couples TRBV5-6 to TRBJ2-2, with D unclear. The CDR3 runs 13 residues. Germline CDR1 SGHDT, CDR2 YYEEEE. V was pared by 1 base and J by 4 bases, with 5 bases between.

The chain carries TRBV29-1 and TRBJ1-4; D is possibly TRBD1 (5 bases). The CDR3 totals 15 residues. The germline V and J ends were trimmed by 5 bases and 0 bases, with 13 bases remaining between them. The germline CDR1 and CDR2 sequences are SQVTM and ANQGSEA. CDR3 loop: CSVLGAVATNEKLFF. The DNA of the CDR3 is TGCAGCGTTCTCGGGGCGGTTGCAACTAATGAAAAACTGTTTTTT.

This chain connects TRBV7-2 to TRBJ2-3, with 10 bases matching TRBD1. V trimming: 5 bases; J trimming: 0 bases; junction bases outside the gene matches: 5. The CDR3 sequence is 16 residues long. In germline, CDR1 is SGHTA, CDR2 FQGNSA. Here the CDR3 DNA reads TGTGCCAGCAGCCTCCGGGACAGGGGTAGCACAGATACGCAGTATTTT. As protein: CASSLRDRGSTDTQYF.

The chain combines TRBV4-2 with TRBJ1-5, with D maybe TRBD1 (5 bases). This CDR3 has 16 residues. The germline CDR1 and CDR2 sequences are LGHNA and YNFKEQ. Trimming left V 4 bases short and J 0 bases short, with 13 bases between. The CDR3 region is CASSLRAGLSNQPQHF. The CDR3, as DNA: TGTGCCAGCAGCCTCAGAGCGGGGCTTAGCAATCAGCCCCAGCATTTT.

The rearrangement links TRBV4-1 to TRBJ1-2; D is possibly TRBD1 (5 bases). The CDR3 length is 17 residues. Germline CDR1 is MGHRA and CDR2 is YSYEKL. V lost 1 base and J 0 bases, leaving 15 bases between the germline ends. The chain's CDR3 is CASSQAPTGRANYGYTF. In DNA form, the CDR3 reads TGCGCCAGCAGCCAAGCCCCAACCGGCAGGGCTAACTATGGCTACACCTTC.

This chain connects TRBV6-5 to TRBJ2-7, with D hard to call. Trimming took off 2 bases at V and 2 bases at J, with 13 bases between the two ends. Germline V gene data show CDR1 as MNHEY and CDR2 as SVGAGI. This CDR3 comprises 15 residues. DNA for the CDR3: TGTGCCAGCAGTTACACACGACGGTCTCCCTACGAGCAGTACTTC. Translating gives CASSYTRRSPYEQYF.